This entry lists 27 T cell receptor beta chains sequenced from one sample in a study of shared clonotypes between healthy human individuals. Data came from immunoSEQ multiplex PCR; TCRdb stores just in-frame clones and leaves some out. The table records a few hundred thousand clones, roughly 96% of them present only once. Sequencing input: memory CD8+ T cells sorted from blood. Subset in this sample: CD45RO+ cells pooled with CCR7-negative TemRA cells. These receptors were obtained from a man aged 25-40 years in good health.

Notes on this clone: In the same sample, other DNA sequences code for this CDR3. The J gene is TRBJ2-7, the V gene TRBV27, with a possible D match to TRBD1 (6 bases). The V gene lost 3 bases and the J gene lost 0 bases, with 6 bases spanning the gap. The CDR3 length is 13 residues. Germline V gene lookup returns CDR1 MNHEY and CDR2 SMNVEV (reference sequence). This CDR3 is CASSLTGSYEQYF. The CDR3 DNA reads as TGTGCCAGCAGTTTGACAGGCTCCTACGAGCAGTACTTC.

V is TRBV4-1 and J is TRBJ2-5; D remains ambiguous. This CDR3 contains 15 residues. V lost 0 bases and J lost 1, with 9 bases in between. The germline gives CDR1 MGHRA, CDR2 YSYEKL. CDR3 sequence (DNA): TGCGCCAGCAGCCAAGATACCCAGGTCCAAGAGACCCAGTACTTC. Protein: CASSQDTQVQETQYF.

The V call is TRBV28, the J call TRBJ2-4; the match to TRBD1 covers 9 bases. The germline V gene has CDR1 MDHEN and CDR2 SYDVKM. The junction had 10 bases not matched to a gene; V was cut back by 4 bases and J by 9 bases. The CDR3 covers 15 residues. The CDR3 DNA reads as TGTGCCAGCAGTTCTCCGGGACAGGGTTTTACCATTCAGTACTTC. Residues: CASSSPGQGFTIQYF.

The chain has TRBV7-9 and TRBJ2-7; maybe TRBD2 (5 bases). Germline loops: CDR1 SEHNR, CDR2 FQNEAQ (reference sequence). This CDR3 has 14 residues. The V end lost 3 bases, the J end lost 5 bases, and 14 bases lay between the germline ends. DNA for the CDR3: TGTGCCAGCAGCTTTACCCTCAGGACTGACGAGCAGTACTTC. It specifies CASSFTLRTDEQYF.

J is TRBJ2-1 and V is TRBV7-2, with TRBD1 identical over 7 bases. Trimming took 6 bases from V and 4 from J; bases not matched to a gene: 6. CDR3 length equals 14 residues. CDR1 and CDR2 from the germline V gene are SGHTA and FQGNSA. The CDR3: CASRWGQLYNEQFF. CDR3 nucleotide sequence: TGTGCCAGCAGGTGGGGACAGCTTTACAATGAGCAGTTCTTC.

The chain combines TRBV25-1 with TRBJ1-2, with TRBD1 as a possible D gene (6 bases). This CDR3 comprises 14 residues. CDR1 and CDR2 (germline): MGHDK, SYGVNS. Trimming pared 1 base from V and 6 bases from J, leaving 12 bases between. The CDR3 is CASSEFQGKNGYTF. CDR3 nucleotide sequence: TGTGCCAGCAGTGAATTCCAGGGGAAGAATGGCTACACCTTC.

The chain employs TRBV18 and TRBJ2-5; D gene ambiguous. Germline values: CDR1 KGHSH, CDR2 LQKENI. With 3 bases removed from V and 1 base from J, the gap between germline ends came to 12 bases. The CDR3 is made up of 15 amino acids. Here the CDR3 reads CASSPTLKPQETQYF. CDR3 nucleotide sequence: TGTGCCAGCTCACCGACGCTAAAACCCCAAGAGACCCAGTACTTC.

This chain connects TRBV6-5 to TRBJ2-2; tentatively, D is TRBD2 (6 bases). The V and J ends lost 0 bases and 7 bases respectively, with 15 bases between them. The CDR3 spans 16 residues. In germline, CDR1 is MNHEY, CDR2 SVGAGI. CDR3 coding DNA: TGTGCCAGCAGTTACTCCTTGGTCGGGGGAATCGGGGAGCTGTTTTTT. Translation gives CASSYSLVGGIGELFF.

The chain is built from TRBV2 and TRBJ2-7; TRBD2 aligns across 13 bases. Germline V gene sequence: CDR1 SNHLY, CDR2 FYNNEI. V was clipped by 8 bases and J by 4 bases; unmatched bases: 8. This CDR3 contains 15 residues. CDR3 region: CASHRTSGRPYEQYF. CDR3 DNA sequence: TGTGCCAGCCATAGGACTAGCGGGAGACCATACGAGCAGTACTTC.

The chain employs TRBV5-1 and TRBJ2-3; TRBD2 might be the D (5 bases). The CDR3 runs to 14 residues. Trimming took off 1 base at V and 0 bases at J, with 6 bases between the two ends. In germline, CDR1 is SGHRS, CDR2 YFSETQ. CDR3 sequence: CASSLLASTDTQYF. As DNA, the CDR3 is TGCGCCAGCAGCTTGCTAGCTAGCACAGATACGCAGTATTTT.

This clone has a single count. This chain connects TRBV7-2 to TRBJ2-5, with 9 bases lining up with TRBD1. The CDR3 is 16 amino acids. The germline V gene encodes CDR1 SGHTA and CDR2 FQGNSA. J gave up 4 bases and V 7 bases, and 13 bases lay outside the gene matches. The CDR3 bases are TGTGCCAGCACCGCGCCCCCCGGGACAGGGTTAGAGACCCAGTACTTC. Translating gives CASTAPPGTGLETQYF.

This rearrangement joins TRBV5-4 to TRBJ2-7; the match to TRBD1 covers 9 bases. In germline, CDR1 is SGHNT, CDR2 YYREEE (reference sequence). This CDR3 spans 13 amino acids. The V gene end was trimmed by 4 bases and the J gene end by 5 bases; junction bases not matched to a gene: 4. The CDR3 is CASSVQGADEQYF. The CDR3 nucleotides read TGTGCCAGCAGCGTACAGGGGGCCGACGAGCAGTACTTC.

This sequence joins TRBV5-4 and TRBJ2-1, with TRBD1 identical over 7 bases. Germline assignment: CDR1 SGHNT and CDR2 YYREEE (reference sequence). V lost 1 base and J lost 10; bases outside the gene matches: 5. CDR3 length: 13 residues. DNA of the CDR3: TGTGCCAGCAGCTTGCCCAGGACAGGCGAGCAGTTCTTC. Protein product: CASSLPRTGEQFF.

The V gene is TRBV4-1, the J gene TRBJ2-7, with 10 bases that match TRBD2. Germline V gene data show CDR1 as MGHRA and CDR2 as YSYEKL. This CDR3 region has 14 residues. Losses at the gene ends were 4 bases for V and 0 bases for J; bases not matched to a gene: 0. CDR3 protein: CASSPSGSSYEQYF. The CDR3 DNA reads TGCGCCAGCAGCCCTAGCGGGAGCTCCTACGAGCAGTACTTC.

The chain links TRBV11-2 to TRBJ2-5; 7 bases match TRBD1. The CDR3 runs 14 residues. CDR1 is SGHAT, CDR2 FQNNGV, per germline. V trimming: 5 bases; J trimming: 5 bases; junction bases outside the gene matches: 8. CDR3 loop: CASSGTARRETQYF. The DNA for the CDR3 is TGTGCCAGCAGCGGGACAGCTCGACGGGAGACCCAGTACTTC.

V gene TRBV5-6 combines with J gene TRBJ2-5, with 15 bases aligning to TRBD2. The CDR3 loop spans 16 amino acids. CDR1 and CDR2 from the germline V gene are SGHDT and YYEEEE. Trimming took 4 bases from V and 5 from J; bases not matched to a gene: 6. The CDR3 region is CASSRTSGRALETQYF. CDR3 nucleotides: TGTGCCAGCAGCCGGACTAGCGGGAGGGCCCTCGAGACCCAGTACTTC.

The chain joins TRBV7-2 to TRBJ2-2; 13 bases line up with TRBD2. In germline, CDR1 is SGHTA, CDR2 FQGNSA. The length of the CDR3 is 19 residues. The junction had 13 bases not matched to a gene; V was cut back by 4 bases and J by 5 bases. CDR3 sequence: CASSSLRGLAGAGTGELFF. The CDR3 region has the DNA TGTGCCAGCAGCTCCCTGCGAGGACTAGCGGGAGCGGGTACCGGGGAGCTGTTTTTT.

This clone was seen more than once but under ten times. The chain links TRBV7-3 to TRBJ2-2; weak D call: TRBD2 (6 bases). The V end was cut by 0 bases, the J end by 1 base, with 6 bases between. Germline V gene data show CDR1 as SGHTA and CDR2 as FQGTGA. The CDR3 is 15 amino acids. CDR3 sequence: CASSLTSGNTGELFF. The DNA of the CDR3 is TGTGCCAGCAGCTTAACTAGCGGGAACACCGGGGAGCTGTTTTTT.

The chain uses TRBV7-2 and TRBJ1-3, with 7 positions matching TRBD1. After removal of 3 bases from V and 0 bases from J, the junction contained 5 bases not matched to a gene. Germline CDR1 reads SGHTA; CDR2 reads FQGNSA. The CDR3 runs to 16 residues. For the CDR3, the DNA is TGTGCCAGCAGCTTCCAGACAGGGATCTCTGGAAACACCATATATTTT. It is translated as CASSFQTGISGNTIYF.

This chain connects TRBV7-3 to TRBJ2-3; possibly TRBD2 for D (5 bases). Trimming left V 6 bases short and J 1 base short, with 14 bases between. The CDR3 spans 15 residues. Looked up from germline, CDR1 is SGHTA and CDR2 is FQGTGA. The CDR3 DNA follows: TGTGCCAGCAGTATAACGGGATCCCGCACAGATACGCAGTATTTT. Protein product: CASSITGSRTDTQYF.

This clone was observed once. V usage is TRBV28 and J usage is TRBJ2-7, with a weak D call TRBD2 (6 bases). The CDR3 extends over 17 amino acids. Germline V gives CDR1 MDHEN, CDR2 SYDVKM. V lost 3 bases and J 0 bases, leaving 18 bases between the germline ends. The CDR3 loop is CASSFGSGEGNSYEQYF. CDR3 in DNA: TGTGCCAGCAGTTTTGGTAGCGGAGAAGGGAACTCCTACGAGCAGTACTTC.

The rearrangement links TRBV10-3 to TRBJ2-3, with D perhaps matching TRBD1 (5 bases). V was cut by 5 bases and J by 2 bases, with 17 bases left in between. The V gene's germline CDR1 is ENHRY and CDR2 SYGVKD. The CDR3 is 16 amino acids. CDR3 residues: CAISRRSKDNTDTQYF. Written as DNA, the CDR3 is TGTGCCATCAGTAGACGATCTAAGGACAACACAGATACGCAGTATTTT.

The V call is TRBV28, the J call TRBJ2-5; possible D gene TRBD1, 5 bases. V was cut by 6 bases and J by 1 base, with 27 bases left in between. Germline V gives CDR1 MDHEN, CDR2 SYDVKM. This CDR3 has 19 amino acids. The CDR3 coding sequence is TGTGCCAGCAGGAAAGGTCTGCTGCGTGGGGCTGCCCTCCAAGAGACCCAGTACTTC. This encodes CASRKGLLRGAALQETQYF.

The rearrangement uses TRBV5-1 and TRBJ1-4, with D possibly being TRBD1 (5 bases). The length of the CDR3 is 15 residues. CDR1 SGHRS and CDR2 YFSETQ come from the germline V gene. V was shortened by 0 bases and J by 2 bases, with 8 bases between the two germline ends. CDR3 in DNA: TGCGCCAGCAGCTTGGGGGGACTGACTAATGAAAAACTGTTTTTT. It is translated as CASSLGGLTNEKLFF.

V and J are TRBV11-2 and TRBJ1-3, with no clear D. Germline V gene data show CDR1 as SGHAT and CDR2 as FQNNGV. The CDR3 runs to 16 residues. V dropped 2 bases and J dropped 5 bases, with 16 bases sitting between them. The CDR3 loop is CASSLNTPQSRNTIYF. The CDR3, as DNA: TGTGCCAGCAGCTTAAACACCCCGCAGTCGAGAAACACCATATATTTT.

V gene TRBV14 combines with J gene TRBJ2-7, with 8 nucleotides matching TRBD2. The ends lost 0 bases at V and 0 bases at J; junction bases unmatched: 10. The CDR3 contains 18 residues. Germline V gives CDR1 SGHDN, CDR2 FVKESK. The CDR3 bases are TGTGCCAGCAGCCAAGAGGACGGCCTTCTAGCGGGCTCCTACGAGCAGTACTTC. This encodes CASSQEDGLLAGSYEQYF.

This clone was recorded only once. The chain uses TRBV5-6 and TRBJ2-7; D is possibly TRBD2 (6 bases). V was pared by 4 bases and J by 6 bases, with 14 bases between. This CDR3 comprises 13 residues. Germline CDR1 SGHDT, CDR2 YYEEEE. DNA of the CDR3: TGTGCCAGCAGCCTGCGCTCCGGGGGCGAGCAGTACTTC. It translates to CASSLRSGGEQYF.